These 17 T cell receptor beta chains came from one sample sequenced in a study of blood T cell repertoires in COVID-19. The table came from immunoSEQ multiplex PCR; TCRdb's copy has only in-frame clones and leaves some out. The sample holds roughly 150,000 clones; around 87% are singletons and the top ten take under 3%. The sample consisted of peripheral blood. The receptors here all came from a woman of 80 years or more with COVID-19, enrolled during active disease.

This clone was seen more than once but under ten times. The DNA of the CDR3 is TGTGCCAGCAGCTTTTTCCTAGCGGGAGGGCACGGGGAGCTGTTTTTT. As protein: CASSFFLAGGHGELFF. V usage is TRBV5-6 and J usage is TRBJ2-2; 12 bases match TRBD2. This CDR3 region has 16 residues. V was clipped by 2 bases and J by 7 bases; unmatched bases: 6. In germline, CDR1 is SGHDT, CDR2 YYEEEE.

The gene calls are TRBV28 and TRBJ2-7; 10 positions match TRBD2. The CDR3 spans 15 residues. Trimming removed 4 bases from V and 2 bases from J; junction bases left unmatched: 5. Looked up from germline, CDR1 is MDHEN and CDR2 is SYDVKM. CDR3 residues: CASSSLAGEAYEQYF. The DNA for the CDR3 is TGTGCCAGCAGTTCTCTAGCGGGAGAGGCCTACGAGCAGTACTTC.

The V call is TRBV6-1, the J call TRBJ2-1; TRBD2 matches 7 bases. The CDR3 spans 14 residues. Losses at the gene ends were 1 base for V and 7 bases for J; bases not matched to a gene: 4. Germline loops: CDR1 MNHNS, CDR2 SASEGT. The chain's CDR3 is CASSEGGGSNEQFF. As DNA, the CDR3 is TGTGCCAGCAGTGAAGGGGGAGGGTCAAATGAGCAGTTCTTC.

In this sample, this clone turned up once. The J gene is TRBJ1-1, the V gene TRBV5-6; D not resolved. Germline V gene lookup returns CDR1 SGHDT and CDR2 YYEEEE. Between the trimmed V and J ends, which lost 0 bases and 5 bases, there was a span of 17 bases. The CDR3 extends over 16 amino acids. The CDR3 nucleotides are TGTGCCAGCAGCTTGGTTAGTCTACGTCGATGGACTGAAGCTTTCTTT. The encoded protein is CASSLVSLRRWTEAFF.

This clone showed up just a few times. The chain is built from TRBV15 and TRBJ1-2, with 7 bases that match TRBD1. Germline V CDR1 and CDR2: LNHNV, YYDKDF (reference sequence). After removal of 6 bases from V and 4 bases from J, the junction contained 5 bases not matched to a gene. The CDR3 spans 13 residues. Here the CDR3 reads CATSETGSYGYTF. In nucleotides, the CDR3 is TGTGCCACCAGTGAGACAGGGAGCTATGGCTACACCTTC.

The genes are TRBV9 and TRBJ1-2; 9 positions match TRBD1. The V gene end was trimmed by 3 bases and the J gene end by 2 bases; junction bases not matched to a gene: 8. Looked up from germline, CDR1 is SGDLS and CDR2 is YYNGEE. The CDR3 has 16 residues. Here the CDR3 DNA reads TGTGCCAGCAGCGACCAGATGGGACAGGGAAACTATGGCTACACCTTC. Its protein is CASSDQMGQGNYGYTF.

The chain recombines TRBV2 with TRBJ2-1; D is undetermined. Trimming shortened V by 4 bases and J by 7 bases, and 8 bases separated the two germline ends. CDR1 is SNHLY and CDR2 is FYNNEI in the germline V gene. The CDR3 is made up of 12 amino acids. CDR3 DNA: TGTGCCAGCAGTGTTGAGGAGAATGAGCAGTTCTTC. Translation: CASSVEENEQFF.

The chain couples TRBV28 to TRBJ2-5; TRBD2 matches 7 bases. Looked up from germline, CDR1 is MDHEN and CDR2 is SYDVKM. The CDR3 covers 15 residues. The V and J ends lost 2 bases and 5 bases, in that order; junction bases with no gene match: 8. The CDR3 sequence: CASSLTAGVGETQYF. The CDR3 DNA reads as TGTGCCAGCAGTTTAACGGCGGGAGTAGGCGAGACCCAGTACTTC.

This clone was recorded only once. A junction end diverges from the germline sequence, so it may reflect a read error. J is TRBJ2-1 and V is TRBV6-1, with D possibly matching TRBD1 (5 bases). Per the germline V gene, CDR1 is MNHNS and CDR2 is SASEGT. The CDR3 consists of 14 residues. CDR3 in amino acids: CASREQGSYNEQFF. CDR3 bases: TGTGCCAGCCGTGAGCAGGGCTCCTACAATGAGCAGTTCTTC.

The chain recombines TRBV27 with TRBJ2-5, with 7 bases fitting TRBD1. The ends lost 6 bases at V and 5 bases at J; junction bases unmatched: 6. CDR1 is MNHEY, CDR2 SMNVEV, per germline (reference sequence). The CDR3 length is 13 residues. The CDR3 DNA reads TGTGCCAGCAGACCGCAGGGGGTTGAGACCCAGTACTTC. Its protein product is CASRPQGVETQYF.

The chain joins TRBV19 to TRBJ2-3, with 8 bases that match TRBD2. The germline CDR1 and CDR2 sequences are LNHDA and SQIVND (reference sequence). The CDR3 runs to 15 residues. Unmatched junction bases numbered 11, after V lost 6 bases and J lost 6 bases. CDR3 nucleotide sequence: TGTGCCAGTAGCACATGGGGGACGGGAGGGGATACGCAGTATTTT. Its protein product is CASSTWGTGGDTQYF.

The chain couples TRBV24-1 to TRBJ1-5, with a possible D match to TRBD1 (5 bases). The CDR3 contains 13 residues. Trimming pared 4 bases from V and 6 bases from J, leaving 9 bases between. Germline V gene sequence: CDR1 KGHDR, CDR2 SFDVKD. In nucleotides, the CDR3 is TGTGCCACCAGTGACAGGGTAGGTCAGCCCCAGCATTTT. Amino acid sequence: CATSDRVGQPQHF.

This clone was seen once. This chain uses TRBV7-2 with TRBJ1-2; D is undetermined. CDR1 and CDR2 (germline): SGHTA, FQGNSA. Between the trimmed V and J ends, which lost 4 bases and 5 bases, there was a span of 17 bases. The CDR3 is made up of 15 amino acids. The CDR3 DNA is TGTGCCAGCAGCTCTAAGCGGGGTTACACTTATGGCTACACCTTC. Its translation: CASSSKRGYTYGYTF.

V gene TRBV28 combines with J gene TRBJ1-1, with D uncertain. Trimming pared 6 bases from V and 0 bases from J, leaving 11 bases between. The CDR3 is made up of 14 amino acids. Germline V gene lookup returns CDR1 MDHEN and CDR2 SYDVKM. CDR3: CASSLNLVNTEAFF. The CDR3 region has the DNA TGTGCCAGCAGCCTTAACTTGGTGAACACTGAAGCTTTCTTT. Filled out from reference TRBV28 and TRBJ1-1, the complete variable domain reads DVKVTQSSRYLVKRTGEKVFLECVQDMDHENMFWYRQDPGLGLRLIYFSYDVKMKEKGDIPEGYSVSREKKERFSLILESASTNQTSMYLCASSLNLVNTEAFFGQGTRLTVV.

This clone was picked up a small number of times. The rearrangement uses TRBV6-5 and TRBJ1-4, with 7 bases lining up with TRBD1. The length of the CDR3 is 15 residues. The V segment lost 6 bases and the J segment 0 bases; nucleotides outside the gene matches: 4. Germline V gene lookup returns CDR1 MNHEY and CDR2 SVGAGI. The CDR3 nucleotides read TGTGCCAGCAGACCGACAGGGACAACTAATGAAAAACTGTTTTTT. This encodes CASRPTGTTNEKLFF.

The chain carries TRBV5-5 and TRBJ1-2, with 8 bases aligning to TRBD1. V lost 4 bases and J lost 8; bases outside the gene matches: 4. Germline CDR1 is SGHKS and CDR2 is YYEKEE (reference sequence). This CDR3 has 12 residues. CDR3 amino acids: CASSRDRLGYTF. The CDR3 region has the DNA TGTGCCAGCAGCCGGGACAGGTTAGGCTACACCTTC.

The chain links TRBV7-9 to TRBJ1-3; 8 bases align to TRBD1. This CDR3 contains 16 residues. Germline trimming cut 1 base from V and 2 bases from J; bases unmatched to any gene: 4. Looked up from germline, CDR1 is SEHNR and CDR2 is FQNEAQ (reference sequence). DNA for the CDR3: TGTGCCAGCAGCTTAGTAGGACAGGGAGCTGGAAACACCATATATTTT. Encoded protein: CASSLVGQGAGNTIYF. The full variable domain, rest sourced from reference TRBV7-9 and TRBJ1-3, is DTGVSQNPRHKITKRGQNVTFRCDPISEHNRLYWYRQTLGQGPEFLTYFQNEAQLEKSRLLSDRFSAERPKGSFSTLEIQRTEQGDSAMYLCASSLVGQGAGNTIYFGEGSWLTVV.